One sample yielded the 30 T cell receptor beta chains listed below, sequenced in a study of blood T cell repertoires in COVID-19. Data came from immunoSEQ multiplex PCR; TCRdb stores just in-frame clones and leaves some out. The sample includes tens of thousands of clones, roughly nine tenths seen only once; the top ten take around 5.5%. Sequenced material: peripheral blood. The receptor set was obtained from a man of 80 years or more in a cohort sampled during active COVID-19.

This chain connects TRBV5-1 to TRBJ1-4, with D hard to call. Germline CDR1 is SGHRS and CDR2 is YFSETQ. V lost 0 bases and J 0 bases, leaving 9 bases between the germline ends. The CDR3 runs 16 residues. The CDR3 here is CASSLGEGPTNEKLFF. The CDR3 region has the DNA TGCGCCAGCAGCTTGGGAGAGGGTCCAACTAATGAAAAACTGTTTTTT.

The V gene is TRBV29-1, the J gene TRBJ2-2, with 7 bases aligning to TRBD2. J gave up 5 bases and V 4 bases, and 7 bases lay outside the gene matches. This CDR3 has 14 residues. CDR1 is SQVTM, CDR2 ANQGSEA, per germline. DNA for the CDR3: TGCAGCGTTGGGGAGGGTTACCGAACCGGGGAGCTGTTTTTT. Protein product: CSVGEGYRTGELFF.

The rearrangement links TRBV5-6 to TRBJ1-4; 8 bases map to TRBD1. V lost 4 bases to trimming and J lost 1 base; unmatched junction nucleotides: 3. Germline-derived CDR1 and CDR2 are SGHDT and YYEEEE. The CDR3 spans 15 residues. The CDR3, as DNA: TGTGCCAGCAGCAAACAGGGGGTAACTAATGAAAAACTGTTTTTT. Its protein product is CASSKQGVTNEKLFF.

The chain is built from TRBV19 and TRBJ1-3, with D perhaps TRBD1 (6 bases). This CDR3 has 13 amino acids. Germline V gene data show CDR1 as LNHDA and CDR2 as SQIVND (reference sequence). Trimming cost V 7 bases and J 4 bases, with 11 bases left between them. CDR3 residues: CASINRAGNTIYF. The CDR3 DNA reads TGTGCCAGTATAAACAGGGCCGGAAACACCATATATTTT.

In regard to this clone: This sample includes further DNA sequences coding for the same CDR3. The chain couples TRBV25-1 to TRBJ2-5; D is perhaps TRBD2 (6 bases). The germline V and J ends were trimmed by 5 bases and 5 bases, with 12 bases remaining between them. The CDR3 runs to 13 residues. CDR1 and CDR2 (germline): MGHDK, SYGVNS. This CDR3 reads CASSRRSGETQYF. The CDR3 coding sequence is TGTGCCAGCAGTCGTCGAAGCGGGGAGACCCAGTACTTC. Together with reference TRBV25-1 and TRBJ2-5, the CDR3 gives the full variable domain: EADIYQTPRYLVIGTGKKITLECSQTMGHDKMYWYQQDPGMELHLIHYSYGVNSTEKGDLSSESTVSRIRTEHFPLTLESARPSHTSQYLCASSRRSGETQYFGPGTRLLVL.

This chain uses TRBV7-8 with TRBJ1-1, with D uncertain. Germline lookup yields CDR1 SGHVS and CDR2 FQNEAQ. V dropped 0 bases and J dropped 1 base, with 6 bases sitting between them. This CDR3 comprises 14 residues. The CDR3 sequence: CASSLAGRNTEAFF. The CDR3 bases are TGTGCCAGCAGCTTAGCTGGCAGGAACACTGAAGCTTTCTTT.

This rearrangement joins TRBV19 to TRBJ1-5; TRBD1 matches 7 bases. From germline, CDR1 is LNHDA and CDR2 SQIVND (reference sequence). Losses at the gene ends were 5 bases for V and 0 bases for J; bases not matched to a gene: 7. This CDR3 contains 16 residues. The CDR3: CASSPTGAFSNQPQHF. The CDR3 DNA is TGTGCCAGTAGTCCTACAGGGGCGTTTAGCAATCAGCCCCAGCATTTT.

This sequence joins TRBV5-1 and TRBJ2-1; 7 bases agree with TRBD1. The CDR3 covers 14 residues. V lost 3 bases and J lost 6; bases outside the gene matches: 6. Per germline, CDR1 SGHRS and CDR2 YFSETQ. The CDR3 nucleotides are TGCGCCAGCAGCTCGACAGGGTTGATCAATGAGCAGTTCTTC. Translated, it gives CASSSTGLINEQFF.

This clone was recorded once. V is TRBV5-1 and J is TRBJ1-6; the D gene is possibly TRBD1 (5 bases). Deletions cut 6 bases from V and 8 bases from J, with 15 bases between. CDR3 length: 14 amino acids. Germline loops: CDR1 SGHRS, CDR2 YFSETQ. The CDR3: CASNLSGGDSPLHF. DNA of the CDR3: TGCGCCAGCAATCTATCGGGAGGGGATTCACCCCTCCACTTT. Complete variable domain (other parts from reference TRBV5-1 and TRBJ1-6): KAGVTQTPRYLIKTRGQQVTLSCSPISGHRSVSWYQQTPGQGLQFLFEYFSETQRNKGNFPGRFSGRQFSNSRSEMNVSTLELGDSALYLCASNLSGGDSPLHFGNGTRLTVT.

The rearrangement joins TRBV5-1 to TRBJ2-5, with D possibly matching TRBD2 (8 bases). Deletions cut 4 bases from V and 5 bases from J, with 21 bases between. There are 16 residues in the CDR3. CDR1 is SGHRS, CDR2 YFSETQ, per germline. CDR3 sequence: CASSGTVSGKGETQYF. The CDR3 bases are TGCGCCAGCAGCGGGACAGTTAGCGGGAAGGGGGAGACCCAGTACTTC.

The chain has TRBV30 and TRBJ1-5; D is uncertain. V was trimmed by 3 bases and J by 0 bases, leaving 27 bases between them. The CDR3 covers 20 residues. Germline CDR1 and CDR2: GTSNPN and SVGIG (reference sequence). CDR3 residues: CAWSPAEQAPGRYSNQPQHF. The CDR3 DNA follows: TGTGCCTGGAGCCCCGCCGAGCAGGCCCCGGGGAGATATAGCAATCAGCCCCAGCATTTT.

This chain links TRBV4-1 with TRBJ2-3, with 10 nucleotides matching TRBD2. Unmatched junction bases numbered 2, after V lost 0 bases and J lost 2 bases. The length of the CDR3 is 16 residues. CDR1 and CDR2 from the germline V gene are MGHRA and YSYEKL. CDR3 sequence reads: CASSQETSGATDTQYF. The CDR3, as DNA: TGCGCCAGCAGCCAAGAAACTAGCGGGGCCACAGATACGCAGTATTTT.

The chain couples TRBV5-1 to TRBJ1-3; D gene unclear. The ends were cut back, 0 bases at V and 0 bases at J, with 10 bases in the middle. The germline V gene encodes CDR1 SGHRS and CDR2 YFSETQ. This CDR3 has 16 residues. The CDR3 nucleotides are TGCGCCAGCAGCTTGGATCCCGTTAGCTCTGGAAACACCATATATTTT. Protein: CASSLDPVSSGNTIYF.

This chain joins TRBV10-3 and TRBJ1-3, with 9 bases aligning to TRBD1. Germline assignment: CDR1 ENHRY and CDR2 SYGVKD. CDR3 size: 17 residues. The V segment lost 6 bases and the J segment 2 bases; nucleotides outside the gene matches: 11. The CDR3 sequence: CAIRGQGSAQPGNTIYF. As DNA, the CDR3 is TGTGCCATCAGGGGACAGGGATCGGCCCAGCCTGGAAACACCATATATTTT.

The V gene is TRBV5-6, the J gene TRBJ1-3; D perhaps matches TRBD1 (5 bases). Germline V CDR1 and CDR2: SGHDT, YYEEEE. This CDR3 has 12 residues. Trimming removed 4 bases from V and 7 bases from J, with 9 bases in between. This CDR3 reads CASSQGTNTIYF. DNA for the CDR3: TGTGCCAGCAGCCAGGGAACGAACACCATATATTTT.

The V and J genes are TRBV10-3 and TRBJ2-3; 11 bases map to TRBD2. The CDR3 covers 16 residues. J lost 4 bases, V lost 11 bases, and 14 bases had no gene match. Germline V gene sequence: CDR1 ENHRY, CDR2 SYGVKD. The CDR3 protein is CAVAPSGGLKSDTQYF. As DNA, the CDR3 is TGTGCCGTCGCACCTAGCGGGGGGCTTAAGTCAGATACGCAGTATTTT.

J is TRBJ1-2 and V is TRBV6-5, with TRBD1 identical over 9 bases. Trimming removed 8 bases from V and 7 bases from J; junction bases left unmatched: 14. The CDR3 is made up of 15 amino acids. CDR1 MNHEY and CDR2 SVGAGI come from the germline V gene. The CDR3 loop reads CASAGTGFYGGGYTF. The CDR3 DNA reads TGTGCCAGCGCCGGGACAGGGTTCTATGGAGGTGGCTACACCTTC.

The rearrangement uses TRBV3-1 (or the pseudogene TRBV3-2) and TRBJ1-6; D remains unclear. Trimming took off 2 bases at V and 1 base at J, with 6 bases between the two ends. Germline CDR1 LGHDT, CDR2 YNNKEL (reference sequence). The CDR3 contains 15 residues. CDR3 DNA sequence: TGTGCCAGCAGCCAAACGGGGTCCTATAATTCACCCCTCCACTTT. Protein product: CASSQTGSYNSPLHF.

The V gene is TRBV5-6, the J gene TRBJ2-7; the D gene is possibly TRBD1 (5 bases). This CDR3 region has 13 residues. CDR1 and CDR2 from the germline V gene are SGHDT and YYEEEE. Trimming took 1 base from V and 2 from J, leaving 7 bases between them. For the CDR3, the DNA is TGTGCCAGCAGCTTGACAGGAACCTACGAGCAGTACTTC. Protein product: CASSLTGTYEQYF.

On this clone itself: Other nucleotide sequences in the sample specify the same CDR3. The chain joins TRBV7-9 to TRBJ2-5; TRBD1 matches at 7 bases. Per germline, CDR1 SEHNR and CDR2 FQNEAQ (reference sequence). This CDR3 comprises 14 residues. V shed 3 bases and J 1 base; nucleotides not matched to a gene: 2. The DNA for the CDR3 is TGTGCCAGCAGCTTGGCAGGGGGCCAAGAGACCCAGTACTTC. This sequence encodes CASSLAGGQETQYF.

The gene calls are TRBV19 and TRBJ1-1; a possible D gene is TRBD1 (6 bases). V was cut by 3 bases and J by 4 bases, with 15 bases left in between. CDR3 length: 15 residues. Germline-derived CDR1 and CDR2 are LNHDA and SQIVND (reference sequence). The CDR3 DNA reads TGTGCCAGTAGTATTACCGGGACAACCGGCACTGAAGCTTTCTTT. This encodes CASSITGTTGTEAFF.

The gene calls are TRBV6-1 and TRBJ2-7; TRBD2 aligns across 7 bases. The CDR3 spans 17 residues. Losses at the gene ends were 1 base for V and 2 bases for J; bases not matched to a gene: 11. Germline lookup yields CDR1 MNHNS and CDR2 SASEGT. The CDR3 loop reads CASSEVMASGQPYEQYF. DNA of the CDR3: TGTGCCAGCAGTGAAGTAATGGCTAGCGGCCAACCCTACGAGCAGTACTTC.

This clone appeared a single time. The chain uses TRBV5-8 and TRBJ1-1; D unclear. V was pared by 0 bases and J by 3 bases, with 15 bases between. Germline V gene lookup returns CDR1 SGHTS and CDR2 YDEGEE. The CDR3 spans 16 residues. CDR3 nucleotide sequence: TGTGCCAGCAGCTTGGCGGCGGGAGGAGGTTACACTGAAGCTTTCTTT. This encodes CASSLAAGGGYTEAFF.

This clone has only one observation. This chain links TRBV30 with TRBJ2-3, with 11 bases that match TRBD2. The germline V gene encodes CDR1 GTSNPN and CDR2 SVGIG (reference sequence). V was clipped by 4 bases and J by 2 bases; unmatched bases: 2. The CDR3 is 14 residues long. The CDR3 nucleotides are TGTGCCTGGACTAGCGGGGGGCCCACAGATACGCAGTATTTT. It encodes CAWTSGGPTDTQYF. Based on the CDR3 plus reference TRBV30 and TRBJ2-3, the full variable domain is SQTIHQWPATLVQPVGSPLSLECTVEGTSNPNLYWYRQAAGRGLQLLFYSVGIGQISSEVPQNLSASRPQDRQFILSSKKLLLSDSGFYLCAWTSGGPTDTQYFGPGTRLTVL.

CDR3 amino acids: CASSEAAANYGYTF. For the CDR3, the DNA is TGTGCCAGCAGTGAAGCGGCAGCTAACTATGGCTACACCTTC. This sequence joins TRBV2 and TRBJ1-2; no firm D call. The V end was cut by 0 bases, the J end by 0 bases, with 5 bases between. This CDR3 region has 14 residues. Germline V gene data show CDR1 as SNHLY and CDR2 as FYNNEI.

The chain combines TRBV19 with TRBJ2-2; weak D call: TRBD2 (5 bases). Looked up from germline, CDR1 is LNHDA and CDR2 is SQIVND (reference sequence). CDR3 length: 15 amino acids. V was clipped by 3 bases and J by 1 base, with 9 bases between them. The DNA for the CDR3 is TGTGCCAGTAGTATCAAGGGAGTGAACACCGGGGAGCTGTTTTTT. Its protein is CASSIKGVNTGELFF.

The rearrangement uses TRBV19 and TRBJ1-4; D is unresolved. V dropped 5 bases and J dropped 11 bases, with 18 bases sitting between them. The length of the CDR3 is 14 residues. Germline values: CDR1 LNHDA, CDR2 SQIVND (reference sequence). The CDR3 DNA reads TGTGCCAGTAGTGACCGGGGTTCCATGATCAAACTGTTTTTT. This sequence encodes CASSDRGSMIKLFF.

Written as DNA, the CDR3 is TGTGCCAGCAGCCAAGGATGGGGAAGGACAGGTAGCTCTGGGGCCAACGTCCTGACTTTC. It encodes CASSQGWGRTGSSGANVLTF. The chain is built from TRBV3-1 (or the pseudogene TRBV3-2) and TRBJ2-6; TRBD1 aligns across 7 bases. Trimming took 1 base from V and 0 from J; bases not matched to a gene: 12. The germline V gene has CDR1 LGHDT and CDR2 YNNKEL (reference sequence). This CDR3 has 20 residues.

CDR3 protein: CASMGTGVGELFF. The CDR3 region has the DNA TGTGCCAGCATGGGGACAGGGGTCGGGGAGCTGTTTTTT. The chain carries TRBV2 and TRBJ2-2; 10 bases are shared with TRBD1. The germline CDR1 and CDR2 sequences are SNHLY and FYNNEI. V lost 7 bases and J lost 7; bases outside the gene matches: 3. This CDR3 is 13 amino acids long.

This clone was detected only once. V gene TRBV29-1 combines with J gene TRBJ1-5; TRBD1 is a possible D gene (5 bases). Germline V lookup: CDR1 SQVTM, CDR2 ANQGSEA. The CDR3 consists of 13 residues. V lost 5 bases and J 6 bases, leaving 14 bases between the germline ends. The CDR3 coding sequence is TGCAGCGTTACACAGGAAGGACGTCAGCCCCAGCATTTT. Its protein product is CSVTQEGRQPQHF.